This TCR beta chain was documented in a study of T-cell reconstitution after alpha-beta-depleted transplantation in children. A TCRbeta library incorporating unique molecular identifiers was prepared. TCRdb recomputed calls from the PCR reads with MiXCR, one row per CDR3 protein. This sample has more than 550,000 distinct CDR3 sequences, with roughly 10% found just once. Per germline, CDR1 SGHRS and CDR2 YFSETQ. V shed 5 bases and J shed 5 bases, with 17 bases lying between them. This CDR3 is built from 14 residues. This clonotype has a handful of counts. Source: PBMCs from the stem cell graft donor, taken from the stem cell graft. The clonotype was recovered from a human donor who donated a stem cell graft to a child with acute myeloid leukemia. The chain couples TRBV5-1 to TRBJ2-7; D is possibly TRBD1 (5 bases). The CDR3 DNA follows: TGCGCCAGCAGATCCGGGTCAGGGCGGAACGAGCAGTACTTC. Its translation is CASRSGSGRNEQYF.